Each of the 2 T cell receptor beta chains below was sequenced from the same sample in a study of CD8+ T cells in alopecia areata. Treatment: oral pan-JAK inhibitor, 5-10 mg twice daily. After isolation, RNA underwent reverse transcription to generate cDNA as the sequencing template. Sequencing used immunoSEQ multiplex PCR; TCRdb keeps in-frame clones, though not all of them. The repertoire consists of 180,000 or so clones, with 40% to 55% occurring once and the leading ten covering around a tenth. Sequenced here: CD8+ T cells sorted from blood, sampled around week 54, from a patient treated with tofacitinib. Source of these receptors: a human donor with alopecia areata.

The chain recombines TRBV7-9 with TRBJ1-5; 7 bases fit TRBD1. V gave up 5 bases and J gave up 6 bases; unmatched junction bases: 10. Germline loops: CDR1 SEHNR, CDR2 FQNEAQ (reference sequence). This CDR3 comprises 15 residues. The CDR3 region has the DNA TGTGCCAGCAGCCATAGCGACAGGGTGGTTCAGCCCCAGCATTTT. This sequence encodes CASSHSDRVVQPQHF.

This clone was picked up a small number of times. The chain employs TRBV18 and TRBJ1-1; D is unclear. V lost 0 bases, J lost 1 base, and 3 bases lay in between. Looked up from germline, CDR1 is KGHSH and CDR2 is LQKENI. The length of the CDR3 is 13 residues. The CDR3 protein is CASSPPGNTEAFF. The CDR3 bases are TGTGCCAGCTCACCACCAGGGAACACTGAAGCTTTCTTT.